This T cell receptor beta chain was retrieved from a study of T cell responses to AZD1222 COVID-19 vaccine. Study-wide findings and caveats: The study reported that nearly half of spike-specific TCRs target unmutated variant regions.

Remarks on this clone: Its matching antigen is unknown.

Trimming took off 2 bases at V and 0 bases at J, with 9 bases between the two ends. Germline V gene data show CDR1 as SGHVS and CDR2 as FNYEAQ. This CDR3 spans 15 amino acids. Measured with immunoSEQ multiplex PCR; TCRdb has only the in-frame clones, and not every one. The profile covers more than 75,000 clones, with about 92% appearing a single time and approximately 5.2% taken by the ten largest. This chain connects TRBV7-6 to TRBJ2-3; D remains unclear. This receptor was taken from an adult in good health. Sequenced here: peripheral blood, sampled on day 0 of AZD1222 vaccination. The CDR3 bases are TGTGCCAGCAGCTTAACCGGGTACAGCACAGATACGCAGTATTTT. Residues: CASSLTGYSTDTQYF.